The 22 T cell receptor beta chains in this list originate from one sample, sequenced in a study of T-cell memory formation after mild COVID-19. TCRdb fed the 5' RACE reads into MiXCR, producing one record per CDR3 protein. The sample has about 130,000 distinct CDR3 sequences; 15% to 20% are singletons. The sequencing sample was made of PBMCs or a T cell subset sorted from them (not recorded which). These receptors were obtained from a man between 18 and 29 years old who had mild COVID-19 (a few samples of this study predate the infection). Cell type and time point are not known.

This clonotype was detected only once. This may come from a read error, since a much larger clone is one base off. This chain joins TRBV5-1 and TRBJ2-4; TRBD1 aligns across 7 bases. CDR1 is SGHRS, CDR2 YFSETQ, per germline. CDR3 length: 14 amino acids. CDR3 in amino acids: CASSSGTAKDIQYF. The DNA for the CDR3 is TGCGCCAGCAGCTCCGGGACAGCCAAAGACATTCAGTACTTC.

The rearrangement uses TRBV7-3 and TRBJ2-3; the D is unclear. Germline lookup yields CDR1 SGHTA and CDR2 FQGTGA. V lost 5 bases and J 2 bases, leaving 11 bases between the germline ends. CDR3 length: 14 amino acids. The CDR3 sequence: CASSAGRITDTQYF. DNA for the CDR3: TGTGCCAGCAGCGCCGGAAGAATCACAGATACGCAGTATTTT.

The sample holds a few counts of this clonotype. The chain has TRBV28 and TRBJ2-2; D is unresolved. Germline CDR1 and CDR2: MDHEN and SYDVKM. There are 13 residues in the CDR3. V lost 7 bases and J 6 bases, leaving 12 bases between the germline ends. CDR3 nucleotides: TGTGCCAGCACCGAAAGACACCCCGGGGAGCTGTTTTTT. Its translation: CASTERHPGELFF.

The CDR3 spells CASIGLAGARRYF. In nucleotides, the CDR3 is TGTGCCAGCATTGGACTAGCGGGGGCACGGAGGTATTTT. This rearrangement joins TRBV2 to TRBJ2-3; 13 bases are shared with TRBD2. CDR1 and CDR2 from the germline V gene are SNHLY and FYNNEI. V was pared by 7 bases and J by 14 bases, with 9 bases of the junction left unmatched. The CDR3 has 13 amino acids.

V and J are TRBV20-1 and TRBJ1-5, with D perhaps matching TRBD1 (5 bases). In germline, CDR1 is DFQATT, CDR2 SNEGSKA (reference sequence). Between the trimmed V and J ends, which lost 1 base and 5 bases, there was a span of 9 bases. The CDR3 sequence is 13 residues long. The CDR3 sequence: CSARGREYQPQHF. As DNA, the CDR3 is TGCAGTGCTAGAGGCAGGGAATATCAGCCCCAGCATTTT.

This clonotype was seen more than once but under ten times. The CDR3 loop is CASSQVEAGLAKNIQYF. The CDR3 DNA reads as TGCGCCAGCAGCCAAGTTGAAGCGGGACTAGCCAAAAACATTCAGTACTTC. The chain employs TRBV4-1 and TRBJ2-4; 7 bases map to TRBD2. In germline, CDR1 is MGHRA, CDR2 YSYEKL. This CDR3 contains 17 residues. Losses at the gene ends were 1 base for V and 0 bases for J; bases not matched to a gene: 6.

The rearrangement links TRBV6-5 to TRBJ1-4, with 9 bases identical to TRBD1. Per the germline V gene, CDR1 is MNHEY and CDR2 is SVGAGI. Trimming took 6 bases from V and 5 from J; bases not matched to a gene: 4. This CDR3 region has 14 residues. The CDR3 nucleotides read TGTGCCAGCAGGTCCGGGACAGGGAATGAAAAACTGTTTTTT. This translates into CASRSGTGNEKLFF.

The sample holds a few counts of this clonotype. This chain uses TRBV4-1 with TRBJ1-2; D is unclear. Germline V gene data show CDR1 as MGHRA and CDR2 as YSYEKL. There are 17 residues in the CDR3. Between the trimmed V and J ends, which lost 4 bases and 0 bases, there was a span of 18 bases. CDR3 amino acids: CASSPPGRARANYGYTF. The CDR3 region has the DNA TGCGCCAGCAGCCCCCCAGGAAGGGCGAGAGCTAACTATGGCTACACCTTC.

This clonotype was counted at least ten times. The rearrangement links TRBV5-6 to TRBJ2-3; D gene ambiguous. The CDR3 consists of 11 residues. Trimming pared 0 bases from V and 5 bases from J, leaving 1 base between. Germline V gene lookup returns CDR1 SGHDT and CDR2 YYEEEE. CDR3 DNA sequence: TGTGCCAGCAGCTTGGTAGATACGCAGTATTTT. It encodes CASSLVDTQYF. Drawing the rest from reference TRBV5-6 and TRBJ2-3, the complete variable domain is DAGVTQSPTHLIKTRGQQVTLRCSPKSGHDTVSWYQQALGQGPQFIFQYYEEEERQRGNFPDRFSGHQFPNYSSELNVNALLLGDSALYLCASSLVDTQYFGPGTRLTVL.

This clonotype was counted ten times or more. V is TRBV20-1 and J is TRBJ2-3; weak D call: TRBD1 (6 bases). The CDR3 covers 14 residues. The germline gives CDR1 DFQATT, CDR2 SNEGSKA (reference sequence). Trimming stripped 6 bases from V and 0 bases from J, with 13 bases between. The CDR3 coding sequence is TGCAGTGCCCCTCCGGGGACAAGCACAGATACGCAGTATTTT. This sequence encodes CSAPPGTSTDTQYF.

In this sample, this clonotype turned up many times. The rearrangement uses TRBV5-1 and TRBJ2-3; D may be TRBD2 (5 bases). The V and J ends lost 0 bases and 5 bases respectively, with 10 bases between them. The CDR3 spans 14 residues. Looked up from germline, CDR1 is SGHRS and CDR2 is YFSETQ. CDR3: CASSLALAEDTQYF. The CDR3 nucleotides are TGCGCCAGCAGCTTGGCCCTAGCCGAAGATACGCAGTATTTT. Using reference TRBV5-1 and TRBJ2-3 for the parts outside the CDR3, the full variable domain is KAGVTQTPRYLIKTRGQQVTLSCSPISGHRSVSWYQQTPGQGLQFLFEYFSETQRNKGNFPGRFSGRQFSNSRSEMNVSTLELGDSALYLCASSLALAEDTQYFGPGTRLTVL.

V is TRBV7-2 and J is TRBJ2-3; tentatively, D is TRBD2 (6 bases). The CDR3 runs to 15 residues. Germline V gives CDR1 SGHTA, CDR2 FQGNSA. The ends were cut back, 5 bases at V and 1 base at J, with 13 bases in the middle. Here the CDR3 DNA reads TGTGCCAGCAGCCAATCGGGACTCCGCACAGATACGCAGTATTTT. Protein: CASSQSGLRTDTQYF.

The J gene is TRBJ1-5, the V gene TRBV4-3; tentative D call: TRBD1 (6 bases). The CDR3 has 16 amino acids. Germline V lookup: CDR1 LGHNA, CDR2 YSLEER. Trimming stripped 4 bases from V and 3 bases from J, with 16 bases between. Here the CDR3 reads CASSPSISGDNQPQHF. CDR3 in DNA: TGCGCCAGCAGCCCCTCTATATCAGGGGACAATCAGCCCCAGCATTTT.

V is TRBV5-6 and J is TRBJ1-1, with unresolved D. V lost 3 bases and J 2 bases, leaving 5 bases between the germline ends. This CDR3 spans 12 amino acids. CDR1 is SGHDT, CDR2 YYEEEE, per germline. The CDR3 loop is CASSSPNTEAFF. The CDR3 region has the DNA TGTGCCAGCAGCTCCCCTAACACTGAAGCTTTCTTT.

V and J are TRBV12-3 or TRBV12-4 and TRBJ2-1, with a possible D match to TRBD2 (5 bases). This CDR3 has 13 residues. V was trimmed by 5 bases and J by 6 bases, leaving 11 bases between them. CDR3 nucleotides: TGTGCCAGCAGTCCAGGAGGTAGCAATGAGCAGTTCTTC. Translating it yields CASSPGGSNEQFF.

The rearrangement links TRBV19 to TRBJ2-2; D may correspond to TRBD1 or TRBD2 (5 bases each). CDR3 size: 15 residues. The ends were cut back, 4 bases at V and 4 bases at J, with 13 bases in the middle. CDR1 and CDR2 (germline): LNHDA, SQIVND (reference sequence). CDR3 in amino acids: CASSTPRGVTGELFF. For the CDR3, the DNA is TGTGCCAGTAGTACACCCCGAGGGGTCACCGGGGAGCTGTTTTTT. The variable domain in full, with the rest retrieved from reference TRBV19 and TRBJ2-2, is DGGITQSPKYLFRKEGQNVTLSCEQNLNHDAMYWYRQDPGQGLRLIYYSQIVNDFQKGDIAEGYSVSREKKESFPLTVTSAQKNPTAFYLCASSTPRGVTGELFFGEGSRLTVL.

The chain uses TRBV12-3 or TRBV12-4 and TRBJ2-5; weak D call: TRBD2 (6 bases). The CDR3 has 13 residues. Trimming stripped 6 bases from V and 3 bases from J, with 11 bases between. The CDR3 here is CASRQLAEETQYF. As DNA, the CDR3 is TGTGCCAGCAGGCAACTAGCAGAAGAGACCCAGTACTTC.

This clonotype appeared many times. V usage is TRBV5-5 and J usage is TRBJ1-1; D remains ambiguous. There are 12 residues in the CDR3. Trimming removed 2 bases from V and 3 bases from J, with 5 bases in between. Germline CDR1 SGHKS, CDR2 YYEKEE (reference sequence). CDR3 sequence reads: CASSFEDTEAFF. Written as DNA, the CDR3 is TGTGCCAGCAGCTTTGAGGACACTGAAGCTTTCTTT.

The chain couples TRBV5-1 to TRBJ2-1, with a tentative D call TRBD2 (7 bases). The length of the CDR3 is 15 residues. From germline, CDR1 is SGHRS and CDR2 YFSETQ. Trimming shortened V by 4 bases and J by 5 bases, and 16 bases separated the two germline ends. The CDR3 spells CASSPQGRGNNEQFF. The CDR3 DNA reads as TGCGCCAGCAGCCCCCAGGGGCGGGGGAACAATGAGCAGTTCTTC. Using reference TRBV5-1 and TRBJ2-1 for the parts outside the CDR3, the full variable domain is KAGVTQTPRYLIKTRGQQVTLSCSPISGHRSVSWYQQTPGQGLQFLFEYFSETQRNKGNFPGRFSGRQFSNSRSEMNVSTLELGDSALYLCASSPQGRGNNEQFFGPGTRLTVL.

The chain recombines TRBV4-3 with TRBJ2-1; no clear D gene. The ends were cut back, 3 bases at V and 7 bases at J, with 19 bases in the middle. Germline V gives CDR1 LGHNA, CDR2 YSLEER. CDR3 size: 16 residues. CDR3 protein: CASSHRARRLGNEQFF. The CDR3 region has the DNA TGCGCCAGCAGCCACCGGGCCCGCAGGCTGGGGAATGAGCAGTTCTTC.

This clonotype was seen a handful of times. The CDR3 loop is CSVERNHGGDTQYF. Here the CDR3 DNA reads TGCAGCGTCGAGCGGAACCACGGGGGAGATACGCAGTATTTT. The V call is TRBV29-1, the J call TRBJ2-3; D is possibly TRBD2 (6 bases). Between the trimmed V and J ends, which lost 6 bases and 5 bases, there was a span of 18 bases. Germline CDR1 SQVTM, CDR2 ANQGSEA. The length of the CDR3 is 14 residues.

The chain has TRBV19 and TRBJ2-2; D possibly matches TRBD1 or TRBD2 (6 bases each). The CDR3 is made up of 15 amino acids. In germline, CDR1 is LNHDA, CDR2 SQIVND (reference sequence). V lost 3 bases and J lost 6, with 14 bases in between. The CDR3 sequence is CASSIRFRGPGELFF. In nucleotides, the CDR3 is TGTGCCAGTAGTATTAGGTTCCGGGGGCCCGGGGAGCTGTTTTTT. Using reference TRBV19 and TRBJ2-2 for the parts outside the CDR3, the full variable domain is DGGITQSPKYLFRKEGQNVTLSCEQNLNHDAMYWYRQDPGQGLRLIYYSQIVNDFQKGDIAEGYSVSREKKESFPLTVTSAQKNPTAFYLCASSIRFRGPGELFFGEGSRLTVL.